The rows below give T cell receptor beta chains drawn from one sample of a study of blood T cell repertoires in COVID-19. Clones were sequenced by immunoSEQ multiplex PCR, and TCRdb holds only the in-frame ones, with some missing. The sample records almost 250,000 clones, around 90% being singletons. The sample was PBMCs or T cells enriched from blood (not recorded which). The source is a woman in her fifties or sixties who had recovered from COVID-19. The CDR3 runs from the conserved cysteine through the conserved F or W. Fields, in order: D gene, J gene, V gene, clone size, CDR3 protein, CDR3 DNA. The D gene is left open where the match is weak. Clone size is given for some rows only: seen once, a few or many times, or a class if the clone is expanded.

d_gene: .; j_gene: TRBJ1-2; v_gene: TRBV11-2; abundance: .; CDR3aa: CASSLDLMVGQVGGYTF; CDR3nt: TGTGCCAGCAGCTTAGATTTGATGGTTGGCCAGGTCGGCGGCTACACCTTC
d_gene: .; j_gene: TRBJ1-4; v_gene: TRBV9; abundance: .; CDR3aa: CASTEGEGHEKLFF; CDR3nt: TGTGCCAGCACCGAAGGGGAGGGACACGAAAAACTGTTTTTT
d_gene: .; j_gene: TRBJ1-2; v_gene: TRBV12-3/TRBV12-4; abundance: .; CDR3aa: CASRETGYYGYTF; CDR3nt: TGTGCCAGCAGGGAAACAGGGTATTATGGCTACACCTTC
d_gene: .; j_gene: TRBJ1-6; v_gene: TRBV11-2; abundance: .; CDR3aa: CASSSGGGGSPLHF; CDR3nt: TGTGCCAGCAGCTCGGGCGGCGGGGGTTCACCCCTCCACTTT
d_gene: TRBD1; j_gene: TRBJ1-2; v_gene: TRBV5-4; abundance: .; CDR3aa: CASSDRVNYGYTF; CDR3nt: TGTGCCAGCAGTGACAGGGTGAACTATGGCTACACCTTC
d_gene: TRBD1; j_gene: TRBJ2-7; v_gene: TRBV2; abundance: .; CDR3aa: CASSPGQGAREQYF; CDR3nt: TGTGCCAGCAGCCCGGGACAGGGGGCTCGCGAGCAGTACTTC
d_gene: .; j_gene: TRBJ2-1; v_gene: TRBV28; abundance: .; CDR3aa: CASSLGLGVGEQFF; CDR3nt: TGTGCCAGCAGTTTGGGGCTAGGGGTAGGTGAGCAGTTCTTC
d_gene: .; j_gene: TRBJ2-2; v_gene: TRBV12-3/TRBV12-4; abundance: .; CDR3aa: CASRPQITGELFF; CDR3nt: TGTGCCAGCAGGCCACAGATCACCGGGGAGCTGTTTTTT
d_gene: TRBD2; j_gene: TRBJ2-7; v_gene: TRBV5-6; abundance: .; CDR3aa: CASSMGLGYEQYF; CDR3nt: TGTGCCAGCAGCATGGGACTAGGATACGAGCAGTACTTC
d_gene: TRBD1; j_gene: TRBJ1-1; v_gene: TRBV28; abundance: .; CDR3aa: CASSTGTGRRTEAFF; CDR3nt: TGTGCCAGCAGTACCGGGACAGGGAGGAGGACTGAAGCTTTCTTT
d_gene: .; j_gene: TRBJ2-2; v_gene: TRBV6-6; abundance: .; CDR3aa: CASSYSNGELFF; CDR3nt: TGTGCCAGCAGTTACTCCAACGGGGAGCTGTTTTTT
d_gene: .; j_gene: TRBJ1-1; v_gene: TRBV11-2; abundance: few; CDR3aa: CASSLPLGDTEAFF; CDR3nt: TGTGCCAGCAGCTTGCCCCTCGGGGACACTGAAGCTTTCTTT
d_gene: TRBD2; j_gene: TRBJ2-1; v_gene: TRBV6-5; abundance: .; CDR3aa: CASRRLAGGPYEQFF; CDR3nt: TGTGCCAGCAGACGCCTAGCGGGAGGGCCCTATGAGCAGTTCTTC
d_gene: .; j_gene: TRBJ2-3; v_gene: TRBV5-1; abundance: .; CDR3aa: CASSGWPRVPDTQYF; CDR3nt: TGCGCCAGCAGCGGCTGGCCACGGGTTCCAGATACGCAGTATTTT
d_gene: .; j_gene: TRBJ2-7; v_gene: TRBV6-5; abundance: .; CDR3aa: CASTPSSYEQYF; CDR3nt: TGTGCCAGCACTCCGAGCTCCTACGAGCAGTACTTC
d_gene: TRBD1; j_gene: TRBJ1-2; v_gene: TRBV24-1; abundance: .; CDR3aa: CATSRVENRGRFYGYTF; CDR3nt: TGTGCCACCTCTCGAGTTGAGAACAGGGGGCGCTTCTATGGCTACACCTTC
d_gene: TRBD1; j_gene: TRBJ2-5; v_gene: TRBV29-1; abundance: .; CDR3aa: CSVGGTGALGTQYF; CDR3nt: TGCAGCGTCGGAGGGACAGGGGCTCTTGGGACCCAGTACTTC
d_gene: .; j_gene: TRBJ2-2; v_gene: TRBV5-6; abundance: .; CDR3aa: CASSLEVGAITGELFF; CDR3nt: TGTGCCAGCAGCTTGGAAGTGGGAGCTATCACCGGGGAGCTGTTTTTT
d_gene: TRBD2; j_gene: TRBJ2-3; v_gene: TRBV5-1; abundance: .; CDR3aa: CASSLAIGTSGSQDTQYF; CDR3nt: TGCGCCAGCAGCTTGGCCATCGGGACTAGCGGGAGTCAAGATACGCAGTATTTT
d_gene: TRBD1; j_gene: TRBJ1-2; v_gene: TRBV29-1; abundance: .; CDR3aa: CSVALTGGNYGYTF; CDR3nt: TGCAGCGTTGCCCTGACAGGGGGCAACTATGGCTACACCTTC
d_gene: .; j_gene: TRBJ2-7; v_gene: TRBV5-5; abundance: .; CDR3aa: CASSWGVSEQYF; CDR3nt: TGTGCCAGCAGCTGGGGGGTATCCGAGCAGTACTTC
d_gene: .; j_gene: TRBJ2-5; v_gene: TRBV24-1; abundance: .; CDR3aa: CATSDPGRGETQYF; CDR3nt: TGTGCCACCAGTGACCCCGGACGGGGGGAGACCCAGTACTTC
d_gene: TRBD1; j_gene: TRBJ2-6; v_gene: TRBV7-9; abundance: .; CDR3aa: CASSATGGFGANVLTF; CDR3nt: TGTGCCAGCAGCGCCACAGGGGGTTTTGGGGCCAACGTCCTGACTTTC
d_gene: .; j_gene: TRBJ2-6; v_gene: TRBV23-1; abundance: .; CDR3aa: CASSQSEFSGANVLTF; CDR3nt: TGCGCCAGCAGTCAATCCGAATTCAGTGGGGCCAACGTCCTGACTTTC
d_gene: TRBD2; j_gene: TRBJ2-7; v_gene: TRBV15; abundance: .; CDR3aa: CATRQRESSYEQYF; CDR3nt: TGTGCCACCAGGCAGCGGGAGAGCTCCTACGAGCAGTACTTC
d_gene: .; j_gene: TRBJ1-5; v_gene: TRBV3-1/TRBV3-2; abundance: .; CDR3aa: CASSQDQANQPQHF; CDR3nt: TGTGCCAGCAGCCAAGATCAGGCCAATCAGCCCCAGCATTTT
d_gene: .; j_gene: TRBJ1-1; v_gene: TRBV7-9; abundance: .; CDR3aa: CASGRFTEAFF; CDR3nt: TGTGCCAGCGGCAGATTCACTGAAGCTTTCTTT
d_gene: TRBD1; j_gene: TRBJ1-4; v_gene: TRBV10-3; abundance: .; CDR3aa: CAISESRTGFEKLFF; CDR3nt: TGTGCCATCAGTGAGTCGAGGACAGGGTTTGAAAAACTGTTTTTT
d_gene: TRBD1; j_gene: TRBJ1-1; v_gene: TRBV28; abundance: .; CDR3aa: CASSPGQGIAAEAFF; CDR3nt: TGTGCCAGCAGTCCCGGACAGGGAATAGCGGCTGAAGCTTTCTTT
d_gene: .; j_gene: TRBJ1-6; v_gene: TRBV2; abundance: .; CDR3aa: CASRVHGGTYSPLHF; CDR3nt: TGTGCCAGCAGGGTCCATGGCGGGACCTATTCACCCCTCCACTTT
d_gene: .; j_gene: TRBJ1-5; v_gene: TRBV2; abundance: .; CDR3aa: CASLRDINNQPQHF; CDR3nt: TGTGCCAGCCTACGGGATATTAACAATCAGCCCCAGCATTTT
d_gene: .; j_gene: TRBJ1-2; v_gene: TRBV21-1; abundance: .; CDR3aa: CASSKTGDPYGYTF; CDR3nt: TGTGCCAGCAGCAAAACGGGGGACCCATATGGCTACACCTTC
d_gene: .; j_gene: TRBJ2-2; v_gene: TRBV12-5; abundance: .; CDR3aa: CASSSGELFF; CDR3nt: TGTGCTAGTTCCAGCGGGGAGCTGTTTTTT
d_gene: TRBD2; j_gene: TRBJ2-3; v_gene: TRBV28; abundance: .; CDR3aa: CASGRLAGPSTDTQYF; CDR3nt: TGTGCCAGCGGCCGACTAGCGGGACCTAGCACAGATACGCAGTATTTT
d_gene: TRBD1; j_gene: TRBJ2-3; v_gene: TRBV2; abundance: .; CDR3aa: CASSRQGMADTQYF; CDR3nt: TGTGCCAGCAGTAGACAGGGTATGGCAGATACGCAGTATTTT
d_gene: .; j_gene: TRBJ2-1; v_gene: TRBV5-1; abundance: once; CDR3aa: CASSPTAASYNEQFF; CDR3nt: TGCGCCAGCAGCCCGACGGCGGCATCCTACAATGAGCAGTTCTTC
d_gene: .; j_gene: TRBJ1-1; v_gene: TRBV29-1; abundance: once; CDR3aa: CSVGIPRGLNTEAFF; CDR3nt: TGCAGCGTTGGTATCCCCAGGGGCCTGAACACTGAAGCTTTCTTT
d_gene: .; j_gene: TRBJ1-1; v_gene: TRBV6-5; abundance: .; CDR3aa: CASSTTTDRAEAFF; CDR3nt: TGTGCCAGCAGTACAACGACCGACCGGGCTGAAGCTTTCTTT
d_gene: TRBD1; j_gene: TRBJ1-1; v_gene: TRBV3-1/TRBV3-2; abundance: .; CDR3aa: CASSLGTVNTEAFF; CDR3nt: TGTGCCAGCAGCCTAGGGACAGTGAACACTGAAGCTTTCTTT
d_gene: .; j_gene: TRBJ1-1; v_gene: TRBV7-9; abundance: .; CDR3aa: CASSLVARAEAFF; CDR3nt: TGTGCCAGCAGCTTAGTAGCGCGGGCTGAAGCTTTCTTT
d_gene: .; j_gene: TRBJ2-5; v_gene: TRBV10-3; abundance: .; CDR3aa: CAISEGTPAGQETQYF; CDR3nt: TGTGCCATCAGTGAGGGCACTCCGGCGGGACAAGAGACCCAGTACTTC